This T cell receptor (beta chain) was sequenced in a study of blood T cell repertoires in COVID-19. Germline V gene lookup returns CDR1 SGHVS and CDR2 FQNEAQ. V was shortened by 1 base and J by 2 bases, with 9 bases between the two germline ends. The CDR3 has 14 amino acids. Produced via immunoSEQ multiplex PCR; TCRdb's table is partial and in-frame only. The sample contains some 14,000 clones, about 75% of which appear only once. The chain links TRBV7-8 to TRBJ2-7; D is perhaps TRBD1 (5 bases). This sequence originates from an elderly woman with acute or convalescent COVID-19. The sample consisted of peripheral blood. CDR3 in amino acids: CASSLVPGPYEQYF. CDR3 nucleotides: TGTGCCAGCAGCTTAGTCCCAGGGCCCTACGAGCAGTACTTC.